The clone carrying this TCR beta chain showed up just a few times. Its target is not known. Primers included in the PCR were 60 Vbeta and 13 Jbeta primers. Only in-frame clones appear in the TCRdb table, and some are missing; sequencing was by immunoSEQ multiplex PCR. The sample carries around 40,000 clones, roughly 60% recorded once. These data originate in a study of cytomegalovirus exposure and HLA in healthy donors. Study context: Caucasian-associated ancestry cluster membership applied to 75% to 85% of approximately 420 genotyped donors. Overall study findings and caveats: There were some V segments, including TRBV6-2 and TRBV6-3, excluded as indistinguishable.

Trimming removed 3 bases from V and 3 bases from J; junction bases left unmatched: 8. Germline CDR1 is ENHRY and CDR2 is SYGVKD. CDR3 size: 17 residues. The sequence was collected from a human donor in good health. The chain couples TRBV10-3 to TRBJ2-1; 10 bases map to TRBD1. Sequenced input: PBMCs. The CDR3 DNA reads TGTGCCATCAGTGATAAAACCGGGACAGGGGTCTACAATGAGCAGTTCTTC. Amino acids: CAISDKTGTGVYNEQFF.